What follows are 30 T cell receptor beta chains derived from one specimen sequenced in a study of identifying expanded T cells in peripheral blood. Method: immunoSEQ multiplex PCR; TCRdb's copy keeps in-frame clones and lacks some. This table has about 78,000 clones, almost 85% appearing once. Sequencing was done on a sample of blood. The source of these receptors is a person aged 18-69 years in good health.

Here the CDR3 reads CASSEVKSYNEQFF. In nucleotides, the CDR3 is TGTGCCAGCAGTGAAGTGAAGAGCTATAATGAGCAGTTCTTC. The chain joins TRBV6-1 to TRBJ2-1; unclear D gene. The CDR3 spans 14 residues. CDR1 is MNHNS and CDR2 is SASEGT in the germline V gene. V was clipped by 1 base and J by 7 bases, with 11 bases between them.

V is TRBV11-2 and J is TRBJ2-7; D remains ambiguous. V was clipped by 2 bases and J by 4 bases, with 6 bases between them. This CDR3 contains 12 residues. The germline gives CDR1 SGHAT, CDR2 FQNNGV. The CDR3 bases are TGTGCCAGCAGCTTACTGGGTTACGAGCAGTACTTC. Amino acid sequence: CASSLLGYEQYF.

J is TRBJ2-7 and V is TRBV5-4; the D gene is possibly TRBD2 (5 bases). The length of the CDR3 is 12 residues. CDR1 is SGHNT and CDR2 is YYREEE in the germline V gene (reference sequence). V lost 7 bases and J 7 bases, leaving 15 bases between the germline ends. The CDR3 DNA reads as TGTGCCAGCCTTGACTACCACGGGGAGCAGTACTTC. The encoded protein is CASLDYHGEQYF.

A word on this clone: A much larger clone sits a single nucleotide away, making a read error possible. DNA for the CDR3: TGTGCCGGCAGCTTAGCGGGAACAGGGGACAATGAGCAGTTCTTC. Translating gives CAGSLAGTGDNEQFF. The chain employs TRBV7-6 and TRBJ2-1; weak D call: TRBD2 (8 bases). This CDR3 spans 15 amino acids. The V gene's germline CDR1 is SGHVS and CDR2 FNYEAQ.

This clone was detected once. The CDR3 loop reads CASSRRQGPANIQYF. The CDR3 DNA is TGTGCCAGCAGCCGTCGACAGGGACCAGCGAACATTCAGTACTTC. V is TRBV7-2 and J is TRBJ2-4; 7 bases line up with TRBD1. CDR1 is SGHTA, CDR2 FQGNSA, per germline. The CDR3 is 15 amino acids. V trimming: 5 bases; J trimming: 7 bases; junction bases outside the gene matches: 11. The whole variable domain, filled in from reference TRBV7-2 and TRBJ2-4, reads GAGVSQSPSNKVTEKGKDVELRCDPISGHTALYWYRQSLGQGLEFLIYFQGNSAPDKSGLPSDRFSAERTGGSVSTLTIQRTQQEDSAVYLCASSRRQGPANIQYFGAGTRLSVL.

V usage is TRBV6-7 and J usage is TRBJ2-7; the D gene is possibly TRBD2 (6 bases). TRBV6-7 is filed as an ORF, its function uncertain. The ends were cut back, 4 bases at V and 0 bases at J, with 16 bases in the middle. The CDR3 is made up of 16 amino acids. The CDR3 loop reads CASSFKSGSSSYEQYF. The CDR3 DNA sequence: TGTGCCAGCAGTTTTAAGAGCGGGTCAAGCTCCTACGAGCAGTACTTC.

The chain carries TRBV13 and TRBJ1-1; 9 bases are a match to TRBD1. CDR1 and CDR2 (germline): PRHDT, FYEKMQ (reference sequence). V lost 5 bases and J lost 0; bases outside the gene matches: 7. The CDR3 has 16 residues. The CDR3 nucleotides are TGTGCCAGCAGCCCCGGGACAGGGCTCTTGAACACTGAAGCTTTCTTT. Amino acids: CASSPGTGLLNTEAFF.

The V gene is TRBV5-1, the J gene TRBJ2-1, with D possibly TRBD2 on 6 matching bases. This CDR3 has 13 amino acids. Germline CDR1 and CDR2: SGHRS and YFSETQ. V lost 6 bases and J lost 8, with 15 bases in between. Written as DNA, the CDR3 is TGCGCCAGCACCGGTCTAGCGTTGGATGAGCAGTTCTTC. Translating gives CASTGLALDEQFF.

The J gene is TRBJ1-2, the V gene TRBV9; D call uncertain. Germline V gene sequence: CDR1 SGDLS, CDR2 YYNGEE. Trimming took off 2 bases at V and 3 bases at J, with 11 bases between the two ends. The CDR3 runs 14 residues. The CDR3 spells CASSVGGSDYGYTF. The CDR3, as DNA: TGTGCCAGCAGCGTCGGAGGGTCGGACTATGGCTACACCTTC. Full variable domain (outside the CDR3, taken from reference TRBV9 and TRBJ1-2): DSGVTQTPKHLITATGQRVTLRCSPRSGDLSVYWYQQSLDQGLQFLIQYYNGEERAKGNILERFSAQQFPDLHSELNLSSLELGDSALYFCASSVGGSDYGYTFGSGTRLTVV.

The chain uses TRBV5-1 and TRBJ2-2, with D possibly TRBD1 on 5 matching bases. The germline V and J ends were trimmed by 0 bases and 6 bases, with 15 bases remaining between them. CDR3 length: 16 amino acids. CDR1 and CDR2 (germline): SGHRS, YFSETQ. The CDR3 region has the DNA TGCGCCAGCAGCTTGGATGGGTCGACAGTCTCCGGGGAGCTGTTTTTT. The encoded protein is CASSLDGSTVSGELFF.

The chain recombines TRBV7-8 with TRBJ1-5; possibly TRBD1 for D (6 bases). Germline V gives CDR1 SGHVS, CDR2 FQNEAQ. Deletions cut 2 bases from V and 1 base from J, with 12 bases between. This CDR3 spans 16 amino acids. CDR3 bases: TGTGCCAGCAGCTTAATTGCAGGGGACAGCAATCAGCCCCAGCATTTT. It codes for CASSLIAGDSNQPQHF.

The chain combines TRBV2 with TRBJ1-2; no clear D. Trimming pared 6 bases from V and 1 base from J, leaving 12 bases between. Per germline, CDR1 SNHLY and CDR2 FYNNEI. The CDR3 covers 14 residues. This CDR3 is CASRQITYNYGYTF. Here the CDR3 DNA reads TGTGCCAGCAGGCAAATTACATATAACTATGGCTACACCTTC.

This rearrangement joins TRBV5-1 to TRBJ1-1; D is uncertain. The CDR3 consists of 11 residues. Trimming stripped 4 bases from V and 1 base from J, with 2 bases between. Germline V lookup: CDR1 SGHRS, CDR2 YFSETQ. The CDR3 sequence: CASSANTEAFF. As DNA, the CDR3 is TGCGCCAGCAGCGCGAACACTGAAGCTTTCTTT.

The chain carries TRBV29-1 and TRBJ1-1; D call uncertain. Germline V gives CDR1 SQVTM, CDR2 ANQGSEA. With 6 bases removed from V and 1 base from J, the gap between germline ends came to 15 bases. The CDR3 consists of 14 residues. The CDR3 spells CSVAVSKGNTEAFF. DNA for the CDR3: TGCAGCGTGGCTGTAAGTAAGGGGAACACTGAAGCTTTCTTT.

The J gene is TRBJ1-5, the V gene TRBV11-2; D is possibly TRBD1 (6 bases). Germline V gives CDR1 SGHAT, CDR2 FQNNGV. The CDR3 has 15 amino acids. Trimming cost V 5 bases and J 3 bases, with 14 bases left between them. CDR3 in amino acids: CASSLDSVPNQPQHF. CDR3 nucleotide sequence: TGTGCCAGCAGCCTGGACAGCGTACCCAATCAGCCCCAGCATTTT. Drawing the rest from reference TRBV11-2 and TRBJ1-5, the complete variable domain is EAGVAQSPRYKIIEKRQSVAFWCNPISGHATLYWYQQILGQGPKLLIQFQNNGVVDDSQLPKDRFSAERLKGVDSTLKIQPAKLEDSAVYLCASSLDSVPNQPQHFGDGTRLSIL.

The chain recombines TRBV29-1 with TRBJ2-7; D may match TRBD1 or TRBD2 (5 bases each). The CDR3 is 13 amino acids. V was trimmed by 5 bases and J by 0 bases, leaving 11 bases between them. In germline, CDR1 is SQVTM, CDR2 ANQGSEA. CDR3 sequence reads: CSVRDATSYEQYF. CDR3 nucleotides: TGCAGCGTTCGGGACGCCACCTCCTACGAGCAGTACTTC.

The chain uses TRBV7-9 and TRBJ2-3; unclear D gene. Between the trimmed V and J ends, which lost 2 bases and 0 bases, there was a span of 12 bases. Germline loops: CDR1 SEHNR, CDR2 FQNEAQ (reference sequence). This CDR3 has 16 amino acids. CDR3 sequence reads: CASSLRAATSTDTQYF. The DNA of the CDR3 is TGTGCCAGCAGCTTAAGAGCAGCTACTAGCACAGATACGCAGTATTTT.

V and J are TRBV9 and TRBJ1-2; 7 positions match TRBD1. The CDR3 sequence is 16 residues long. Germline V gene sequence: CDR1 SGDLS, CDR2 YYNGEE. Unmatched junction bases numbered 9, after V lost 0 bases and J lost 4 bases. The CDR3 is CASSVDIRDSFYGYTF. The CDR3, as DNA: TGTGCCAGCAGCGTAGATATCCGGGACAGCTTCTATGGCTACACCTTC.

The chain links TRBV5-1 to TRBJ2-3; the match to TRBD2 covers 14 bases. J lost 6 bases, V lost 0 bases, and 3 bases had no gene match. This CDR3 contains 16 residues. Germline-derived CDR1 and CDR2 are SGHRS and YFSETQ. The CDR3 here is CASSLGRTSGRDTQYF. The DNA for the CDR3 is TGCGCCAGCAGCTTGGGGCGGACTAGCGGGAGGGATACGCAGTATTTT.

The chain combines TRBV28 with TRBJ2-7, with TRBD1 identical over 10 bases. Looked up from germline, CDR1 is MDHEN and CDR2 is SYDVKM. V dropped 4 bases and J dropped 3; count of bases not matched to a gene: 12. The CDR3 is 17 residues long. CDR3 DNA: TGTGCCAGCAGTTCCCCTACCGGGACAGGGGAAATCTACGAGCAGTACTTC. This encodes CASSSPTGTGEIYEQYF.

J is TRBJ1-2 and V is TRBV7-3; 8 bases match TRBD1. The trim removed 1 base at V and 4 bases at J, leaving 5 bases unmatched. This CDR3 comprises 15 residues. Germline CDR1 and CDR2: SGHTA and FQGTGA. The CDR3 nucleotides read TGTGCCAGCAGCTTAATTCCAGGGGGCGCCTATGGCTACACCTTC. Translation: CASSLIPGGAYGYTF.

The rearrangement uses TRBV6-4 and TRBJ2-6; D uncertain. Trimming removed 5 bases from V and 9 bases from J, with 20 bases in between. CDR1 MRHNA and CDR2 SNTAGT come from the germline V gene. This CDR3 contains 16 residues. As DNA, the CDR3 is TGTGCCAGCAGTAAATTGTCGACAAAGTCGGGCAACGTCCTGACTTTC. It is translated as CASSKLSTKSGNVLTF.

The chain employs TRBV5-4 and TRBJ2-7; 9 nucleotides match TRBD2. The J segment lost 3 bases and the V segment lost 4 bases, leaving 8 bases of the junction unmatched. Per the germline V gene, CDR1 is SGHNT and CDR2 is YYREEE (reference sequence). This CDR3 region has 15 residues. The CDR3 loop reads CASSVSGGGHYEQYF. For the CDR3, the DNA is TGTGCCAGCAGCGTTAGCGGGGGCGGACACTACGAGCAGTACTTC.

V gene TRBV11-2 combines with J gene TRBJ2-5; tentatively, D is TRBD2 (6 bases). This CDR3 comprises 18 residues. Germline V gene data show CDR1 as SGHAT and CDR2 as FQNNGV. V was pared by 5 bases and J by 3 bases, with 25 bases between. This CDR3 is CASSPHGSLLAQEETQYF. CDR3 DNA sequence: TGTGCCAGCAGCCCTCACGGCAGTTTGCTAGCGCAAGAAGAGACCCAGTACTTC.

This clone was counted a few times. This chain uses TRBV7-8 with TRBJ1-1, with D unresolved. Germline CDR1 and CDR2: SGHVS and FQNEAQ. CDR3 length equals 14 residues. V was trimmed by 0 bases and J by 1 base, leaving 6 bases between them. The CDR3 coding sequence is TGTGCCAGCAGCTTAGCAAGGACGAACACTGAAGCTTTCTTT. Its translation is CASSLARTNTEAFF.

This clone has just a few counts. The J gene is TRBJ2-2, the V gene TRBV10-2; no clear D. This CDR3 has 12 residues. V gave up 3 bases and J gave up 6 bases, with 5 bases separating them. CDR1 WSHSY and CDR2 SAAADI come from the germline V gene. CDR3 sequence reads: CASSEGSGELFF. In DNA form, the CDR3 reads TGCGCCAGCAGTGAAGGGTCCGGGGAGCTGTTTTTT.

The gene calls are TRBV28 and TRBJ2-3; 12 nucleotides agree with TRBD2. V lost 10 bases, J lost 3 bases, and 8 bases stayed unmatched. This CDR3 comprises 15 residues. Germline V gene data show CDR1 as MDHEN and CDR2 as SYDVKM. DNA of the CDR3: TGTGCCACCCTGACTAGCGGGAGTCTAACAGATACGCAGTATTTT. It is translated as CATLTSGSLTDTQYF.

This chain connects TRBV18 to TRBJ1-1, with D hard to call. This CDR3 comprises 15 residues. Trimming shortened V by 1 base and J by 7 bases, and 16 bases separated the two germline ends. Germline V gene data show CDR1 as KGHSH and CDR2 as LQKENI. As DNA, the CDR3 is TGTGCCAGCTCACCACTACAAGACAATTGGAATGAAGCTTTCTTT. Its protein is CASSPLQDNWNEAFF.

V usage is TRBV6-6 and J usage is TRBJ2-2; D not resolved. V was pared by 6 bases and J by 3 bases, with 2 bases between. CDR3 length equals 11 residues. The germline V gene encodes CDR1 MNHNY and CDR2 SVGAGI (reference sequence). DNA for the CDR3: TGTGCCAGCAGATACACCGGGGAGCTGTTTTTT. It specifies CASRYTGELFF.

The chain is built from TRBV28 and TRBJ2-1, with TRBD2 matching over 7 bases. Germline lookup yields CDR1 MDHEN and CDR2 SYDVKM. The V gene end was trimmed by 6 bases and the J gene end by 4 bases; junction bases not matched to a gene: 15. This CDR3 has 17 residues. The CDR3 nucleotides read TGTGCCAGCAGCCCACCTGGGGCAGGGAGGGCTTACAATGAGCAGTTCTTC. Protein: CASSPPGAGRAYNEQFF.